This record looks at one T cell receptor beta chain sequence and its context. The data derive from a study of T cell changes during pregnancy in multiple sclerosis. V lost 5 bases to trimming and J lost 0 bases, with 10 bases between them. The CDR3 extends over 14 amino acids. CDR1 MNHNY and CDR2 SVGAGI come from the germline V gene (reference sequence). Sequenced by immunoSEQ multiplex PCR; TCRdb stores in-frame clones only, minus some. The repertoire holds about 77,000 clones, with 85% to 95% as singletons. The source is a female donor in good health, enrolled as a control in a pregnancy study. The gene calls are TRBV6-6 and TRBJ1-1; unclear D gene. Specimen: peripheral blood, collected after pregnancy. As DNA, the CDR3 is TGTGCCAGCAGTACTGCGAGAGTGAACACTGAAGCTTTCTTT. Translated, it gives CASSTARVNTEAFF.